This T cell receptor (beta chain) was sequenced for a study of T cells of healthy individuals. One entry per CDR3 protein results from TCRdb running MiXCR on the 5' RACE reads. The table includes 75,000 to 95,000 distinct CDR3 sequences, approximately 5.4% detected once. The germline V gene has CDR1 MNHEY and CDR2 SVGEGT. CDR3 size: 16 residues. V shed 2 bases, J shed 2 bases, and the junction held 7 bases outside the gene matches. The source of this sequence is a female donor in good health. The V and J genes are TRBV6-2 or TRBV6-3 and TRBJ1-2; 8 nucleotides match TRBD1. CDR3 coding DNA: TGTGCCAGCAGTTACCCCCACGGACAGGGCAACTATGGCTACACCTTC. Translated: CASSYPHGQGNYGYTF.